A selection of T cell receptor beta chains follows, all from one sample in a study of molecular identifiers for immune sequencing clone quantification. TCRdb used MiXCR to reprocess the PCR reads, holding one entry per CDR3 protein. The sample shows 400,000 to 600,000 distinct CDR3 sequences, around a fifth of them seen only once. Sequencing used naive CD8+ T cells from blood, with Jurkat cell RNA spiked in. The receptors come from a human donor in good health. Some libraries in this study had Jurkat cell RNA spiked in. Each CDR3 is given with its conserved first and last residue. The D gene is left open where the match is weak. Some rows have no size entry. The others give once, few or many, or a class for an expanded clone.

TRBV6-5	TRBJ2-7	NA	many	TGTGCCAGCAGTCTTGACATGACCTACGAGCAGTACTTC	CASSLDMTYEQYF
TRBV5-6	TRBJ2-5	TRBD1	NA	TGTGCCAGCAGCTTGGCTTCAGGGGGCTTGGAGACCCAGTACTTC	CASSLASGGLETQYF
TRBV29-1	TRBJ1-4	TRBD1	many	TGCAGCGGACAGGGGGGAGAGGAAAAACTGTTTTTT	CSGQGGEEKLFF
TRBV27	TRBJ2-7	NA	NA	TGTGCCAGCAGTTTTATGGCTGAGCAGCACTTC	CASSFMAEQHF
TRBV4-3	TRBJ2-3	NA	many	TGCGCCAGCAGCCAAAACCATGGTACGCAGTATTTT	CASSQNHGTQYF
TRBV11-3	TRBJ2-3	TRBD2	few	TGTGCCAGCAGCTCAATAGGACTAGCGGGGATCACAGATACGCAGTATTTT	CASSSIGLAGITDTQYF
TRBV30	TRBJ2-7	TRBD1	NA	TGTGCCTGGAGTCCCACAAAGGGACAGGGGGCAGTTTACGAGCAGTACTTC	CAWSPTKGQGAVYEQYF
TRBV15	TRBJ2-5	NA	few	TGTGCCACCAGCACGACGGGAGAGGGGGTTTATCAAGAGACCCAGTACTTC	CATSTTGEGVYQETQYF
TRBV29-1	TRBJ2-7	TRBD1	few	TGCAGCGTTTTACCGGGACAGGGACACCACGAGCAGTACTTC	CSVLPGQGHHEQYF
TRBV24-1	TRBJ2-2	NA	few	TGTGCCACCAGTGACTGGCAGGGGAATCCCGGGGAGCTGTTTTTT	CATSDWQGNPGELFF
TRBV12-3/TRBV12-4	TRBJ2-2	TRBD1	few	TGTGCCAGCCAGACAGGGGAGATGGTTGTGAACACCGGGGAGCTGTTTTTT	CASQTGEMVVNTGELFF
TRBV7-9	TRBJ1-1	TRBD1	few	TGTGCCAGCAGCCCGGGACAGCAATTCAACACTGAAGCTTTCTTT	CASSPGQQFNTEAFF
TRBV27	TRBJ2-5	NA	few	TGTGCCAGCAGTTTATCAGAGAATCAGGAGACCCAGTACTTC	CASSLSENQETQYF
TRBV2	TRBJ2-6	NA	NA	TGTGCCATCCTGAGGGGTGGGGCCAACGTCCTGACTTTC	CAILRGGANVLTF
TRBV12-3/TRBV12-4	TRBJ1-6	NA	many	TGTGCCAGCAGTTCGCCGGGAACCAATTCACCCCTCCACTTT	CASSSPGTNSPLHF
TRBV5-4	TRBJ2-7	TRBD2	many	TGTGCCAGCAGCTTGGTCGGGACTAGCACCTACGAGCAGTACTTC	CASSLVGTSTYEQYF
TRBV15	TRBJ2-7	TRBD1	NA	TGTGCCACCAGCGGCGACAGGGACTACGAGCAGTACTTC	CATSGDRDYEQYF
TRBV2	TRBJ2-5	TRBD2	few	TGTGCCAGCAGTCGGTGGCCCGGGACTAGCGGGGGCGAACAAGAGACCCAGTACTTC	CASSRWPGTSGGEQETQYF
TRBV27	TRBJ1-1	NA	NA	TGTGCCAGCGGTTTAGGGACAACAACTGAAGCTTTCTTT	CASGLGTTTEAFF
TRBV19	TRBJ1-1	NA	NA	TGTGCCAGTAGCAAGGTGATTGGCGGGGACACTGAAGCTTTCTTT	CASSKVIGGDTEAFF
TRBV28	TRBJ1-4	TRBD1	many	TGTGCCAGCAGTTCACCCACCGGGACAGAGATTGAAAAACTGTTTTTT	CASSSPTGTEIEKLFF
TRBV27	TRBJ2-3	NA	many	TGTGCCAGCAGTCCAGGTACTCCCCTCGCAGATACGCAGTATTTT	CASSPGTPLADTQYF
TRBV3-1	TRBJ1-5	NA	NA	TGTGCCAGCAGCCAGGGATTTAATCAGCCCCAGCATTTT	CASSQGFNQPQHF
TRBV19	TRBJ2-6	NA	few	TGTGCCAGTAGTATGGGGGGCCGCTCTGGGGCCAACGTCCTGACTTTC	CASSMGGRSGANVLTF
TRBV20-1	TRBJ2-7	TRBD2	NA	TGCAGTGTGCCCGCGGGAGTAGGTGGCTACGAGCAGTACTTC	CSVPAGVGGYEQYF
TRBV7-9	TRBJ1-1	TRBD1	NA	TGTGCCAGCAGCCGGGACAGGGGGCGGCCGGAGAGCTCTGAAACTTTCTTT	CASSRDRGRPESSETFF